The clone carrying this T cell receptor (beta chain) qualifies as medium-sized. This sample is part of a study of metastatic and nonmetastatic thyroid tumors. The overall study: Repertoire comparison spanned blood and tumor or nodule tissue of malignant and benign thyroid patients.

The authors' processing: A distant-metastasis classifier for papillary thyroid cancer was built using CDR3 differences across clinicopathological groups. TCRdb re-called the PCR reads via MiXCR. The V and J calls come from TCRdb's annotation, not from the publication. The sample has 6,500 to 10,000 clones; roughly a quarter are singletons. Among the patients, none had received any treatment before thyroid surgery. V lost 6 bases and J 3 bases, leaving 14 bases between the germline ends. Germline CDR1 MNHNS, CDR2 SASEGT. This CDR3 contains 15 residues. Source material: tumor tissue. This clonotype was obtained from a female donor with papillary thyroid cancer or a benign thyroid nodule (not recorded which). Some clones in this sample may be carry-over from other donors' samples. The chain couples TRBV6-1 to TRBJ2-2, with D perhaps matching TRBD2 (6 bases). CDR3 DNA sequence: TGTGCCAGCAGGCTATCTAGCGCGGACACCGGGGAGCTGTTTTTT. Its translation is CASRLSSADTGELFF.